Reported below is one T cell receptor (beta chain). The data are from a study of shared clonotypes between healthy human individuals. Original methodology: Filtering differed since immunoSEQ provided only junctions, with no quality scores. Measured with immunoSEQ multiplex PCR; TCRdb has only the in-frame clones, and not every one. V and J calls and clone size are as listed in that table; D and trimming were resolved from the DNA. The table has about 980,000 clones, around three quarters seen once; the top ten hold around 1.5%. Germline CDR1 is SEHNR and CDR2 is FQNEAQ (reference sequence). This CDR3 contains 15 residues. V lost 1 base, J lost 9 bases, and 13 bases lay in between.

Input material: memory CD4+ T cells sorted from blood. The subset denotes: CD45RA-negative fraction. The clonotype was recovered from a man in his late teens or twenties in good health. J is TRBJ1-6 and V is TRBV7-9; no definite D call. CDR3 nucleotide sequence: TGTGCCAGCAGCTTAGAGGCCGGCCTAGGTTCACCCCTCCACTTT. This sequence encodes CASSLEAGLGSPLHF.